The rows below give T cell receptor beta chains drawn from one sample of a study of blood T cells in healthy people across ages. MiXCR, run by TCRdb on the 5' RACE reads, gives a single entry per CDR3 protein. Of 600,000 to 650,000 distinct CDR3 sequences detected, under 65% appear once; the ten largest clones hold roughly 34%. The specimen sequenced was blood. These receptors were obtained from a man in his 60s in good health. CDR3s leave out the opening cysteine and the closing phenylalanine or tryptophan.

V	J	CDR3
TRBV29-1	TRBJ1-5	SVSGAPSQPQH
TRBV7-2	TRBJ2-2	ASSLRGQANTGELF
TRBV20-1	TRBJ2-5	SATWHQYQETQY
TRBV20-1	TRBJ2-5	SARRPDVGGETQY
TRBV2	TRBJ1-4	ASKVRDANEKLF
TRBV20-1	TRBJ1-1	SARRTYEAF
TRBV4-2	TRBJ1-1	ASSHPSGYGSTEAF
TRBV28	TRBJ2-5	ATDIGQGARETQY
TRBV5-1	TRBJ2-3	ASSLGLAGAQGTDTQY
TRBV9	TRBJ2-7	ASSVGSGPTYEQY
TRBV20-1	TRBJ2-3	SASSGGRVTDTQY
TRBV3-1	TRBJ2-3	ASSQTGTSRNTQY
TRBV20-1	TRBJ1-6	SAPGRDNSPLH
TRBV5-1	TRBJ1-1	ASSRDRPSLNTEAF
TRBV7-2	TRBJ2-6	ASSPQPGANVLT
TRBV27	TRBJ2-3	ASTSGGHAERTDTQY
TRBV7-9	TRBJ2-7	ASSHRGQDKEQY
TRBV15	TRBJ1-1	ATSRGGGLRTEAF
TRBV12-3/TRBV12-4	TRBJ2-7	ASTPGHGVYNEQY
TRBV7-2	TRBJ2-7	ASSLRRQTSYEQY
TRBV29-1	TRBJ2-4	SVSDRGPAKNIQY
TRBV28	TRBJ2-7	ASSLYRDEQY
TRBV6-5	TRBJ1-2	ASSYYGGSYGYT
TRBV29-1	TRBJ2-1	GVRGPYNEQF
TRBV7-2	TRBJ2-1	ASSLQTGTNEQF
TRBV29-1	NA	SVEPDRGRQETQY
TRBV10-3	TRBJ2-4	AGQGEGAKNIQY
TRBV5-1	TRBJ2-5	ASSLGGSPETQY
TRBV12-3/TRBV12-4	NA	ASSLQGARDEQY
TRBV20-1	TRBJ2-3	SARGGGGGTDTQY
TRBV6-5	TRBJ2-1	ASNQDRERNEQF
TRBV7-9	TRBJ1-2	ASRTAGTGTNYGYT
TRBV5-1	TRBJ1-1	ASRVTGGTEAF
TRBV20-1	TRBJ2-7	SARDPTAYEQY
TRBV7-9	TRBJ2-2	ASSLALGVLELF
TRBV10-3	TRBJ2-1	AIADRGNEQF
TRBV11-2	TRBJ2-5	ASSLMSQGSFQY
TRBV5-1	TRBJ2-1	ANSPQSNEQF
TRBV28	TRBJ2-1	ATRDYNEQF
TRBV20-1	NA	SARHPSGKNIQY
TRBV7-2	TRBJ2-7	ASSLPLYEQY
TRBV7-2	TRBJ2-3	ASTSRESAQY